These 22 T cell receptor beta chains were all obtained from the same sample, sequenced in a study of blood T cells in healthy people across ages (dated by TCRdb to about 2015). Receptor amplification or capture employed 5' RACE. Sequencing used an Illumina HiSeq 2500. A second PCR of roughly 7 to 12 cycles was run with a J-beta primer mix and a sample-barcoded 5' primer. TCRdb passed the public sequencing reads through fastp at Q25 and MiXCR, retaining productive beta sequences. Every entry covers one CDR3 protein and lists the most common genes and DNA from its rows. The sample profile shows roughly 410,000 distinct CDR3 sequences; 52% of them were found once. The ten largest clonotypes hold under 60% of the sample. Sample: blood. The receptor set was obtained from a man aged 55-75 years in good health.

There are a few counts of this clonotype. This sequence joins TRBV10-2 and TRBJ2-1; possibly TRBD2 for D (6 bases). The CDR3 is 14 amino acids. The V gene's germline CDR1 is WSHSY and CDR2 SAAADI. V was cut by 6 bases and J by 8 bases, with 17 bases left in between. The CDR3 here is CASRGDSRVDEQFF. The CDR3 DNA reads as TGCGCCAGCAGAGGGGACTCCCGGGTCGATGAGCAGTTCTTC.

CDR3 sequence reads: CSVTDGPGYEQYF. The DNA for the CDR3 is TGCAGCGTAACCGACGGCCCGGGCTACGAGCAGTACTTC. The chain combines TRBV29-1 with TRBJ2-7, with D uncertain. Germline V lookup: CDR1 SQVTM, CDR2 ANQGSEA. V lost 6 bases to trimming and J lost 3 bases, with 15 bases between them. This CDR3 has 13 residues.

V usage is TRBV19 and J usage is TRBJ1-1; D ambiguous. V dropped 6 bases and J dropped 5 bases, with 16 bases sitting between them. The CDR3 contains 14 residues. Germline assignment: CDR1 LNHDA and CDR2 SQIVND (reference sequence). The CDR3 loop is CASRLGRGRTEAFF. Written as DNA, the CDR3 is TGTGCCAGTAGACTTGGCCGGGGTCGGACTGAAGCTTTCTTT.

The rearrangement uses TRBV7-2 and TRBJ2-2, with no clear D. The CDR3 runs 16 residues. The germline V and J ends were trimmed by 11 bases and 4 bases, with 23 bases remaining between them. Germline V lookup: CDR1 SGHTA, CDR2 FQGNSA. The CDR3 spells CAAPRQPEFGTGELFF. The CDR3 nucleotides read TGTGCCGCCCCGCGGCAGCCAGAGTTTGGCACCGGGGAGCTGTTTTTT.

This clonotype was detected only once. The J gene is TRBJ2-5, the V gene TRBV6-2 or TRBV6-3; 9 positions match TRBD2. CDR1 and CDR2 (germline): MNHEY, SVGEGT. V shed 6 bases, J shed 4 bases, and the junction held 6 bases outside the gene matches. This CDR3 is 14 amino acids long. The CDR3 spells CASSYGTSSETQYF. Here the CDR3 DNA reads TGTGCCAGCAGCTACGGGACTAGCTCAGAGACCCAGTACTTC.

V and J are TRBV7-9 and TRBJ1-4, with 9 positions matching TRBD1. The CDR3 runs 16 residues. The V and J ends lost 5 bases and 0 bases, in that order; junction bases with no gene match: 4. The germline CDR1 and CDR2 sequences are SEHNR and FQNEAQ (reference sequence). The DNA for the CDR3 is TGTGCCAGCAGCCTTGGACAGGGGACAACTAATGAAAAACTGTTTTTT. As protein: CASSLGQGTTNEKLFF. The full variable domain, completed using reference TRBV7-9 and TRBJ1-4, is DTGVSQNPRHKITKRGQNVTFRCDPISEHNRLYWYRQTLGQGPEFLTYFQNEAQLEKSRLLSDRFSAERPKGSFSTLEIQRTEQGDSAMYLCASSLGQGTTNEKLFFGSGTQLSVL.

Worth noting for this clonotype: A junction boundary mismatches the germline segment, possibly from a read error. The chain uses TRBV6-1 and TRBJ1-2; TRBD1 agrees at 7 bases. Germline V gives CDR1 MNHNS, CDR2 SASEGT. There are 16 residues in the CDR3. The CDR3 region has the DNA TGTGCCAGCAGGGAAGGGACAGACCTCTGGAGCTATGGCTACACCTTC. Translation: CASREGTDLWSYGYTF.

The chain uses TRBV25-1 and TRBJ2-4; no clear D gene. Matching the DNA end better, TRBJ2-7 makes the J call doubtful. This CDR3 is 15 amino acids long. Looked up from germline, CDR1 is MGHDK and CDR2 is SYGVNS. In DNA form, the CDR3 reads TGTGCCAGCAGTGCCCTAGGAACAGTCGCCTACGAGCAGTACTTC. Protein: CASSALGTVAYEQYF.

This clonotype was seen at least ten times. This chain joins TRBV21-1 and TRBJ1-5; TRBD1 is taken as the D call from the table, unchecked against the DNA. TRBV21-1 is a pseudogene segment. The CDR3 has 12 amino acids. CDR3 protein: CASSNPDRPQHF. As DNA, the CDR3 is TGTGCCAGCAGCAACCCAGACAGGCCGCAGCATTTT.

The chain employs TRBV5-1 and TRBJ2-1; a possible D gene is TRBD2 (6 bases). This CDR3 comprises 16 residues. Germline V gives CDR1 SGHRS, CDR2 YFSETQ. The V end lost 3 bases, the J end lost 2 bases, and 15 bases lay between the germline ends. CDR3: CASSSSGGGAYNEQFF. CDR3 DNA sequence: TGCGCCAGCAGCTCCAGTGGTGGCGGGGCCTACAATGAGCAGTTCTTC.

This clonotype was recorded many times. The chain's CDR3 is CASSRREIETQYF. As DNA, the CDR3 is TGTGCCAGCAGTCGACGGGAAATAGAGACCCAGTACTTC. The chain combines TRBV28 with TRBJ2-5; perhaps TRBD2 as D (5 bases). CDR1 and CDR2 (germline): MDHEN, SYDVKM. This CDR3 is built from 13 residues. V dropped 5 bases and J dropped 4 bases, with 11 bases sitting between them.

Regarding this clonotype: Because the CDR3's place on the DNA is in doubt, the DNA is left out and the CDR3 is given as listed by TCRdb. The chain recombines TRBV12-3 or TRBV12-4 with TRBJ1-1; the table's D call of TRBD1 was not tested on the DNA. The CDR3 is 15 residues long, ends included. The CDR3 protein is CASSSGQGVSTEAFF.

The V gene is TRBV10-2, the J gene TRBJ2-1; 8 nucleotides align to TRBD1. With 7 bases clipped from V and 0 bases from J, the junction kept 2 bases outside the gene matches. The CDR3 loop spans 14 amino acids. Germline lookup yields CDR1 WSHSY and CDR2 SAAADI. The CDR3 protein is CASTGGASYNEQFF. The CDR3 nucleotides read TGCGCCAGCACAGGGGGCGCCTCCTACAATGAGCAGTTCTTC.

This CDR3 is CASSLLDRSTDTQYF. As DNA, the CDR3 is TGCGCCAGCAGCTTGCTCGACAGATCCACAGATACGCAGTATTTT. The V gene is TRBV5-1, the J gene TRBJ2-3, with D possibly matching TRBD1 (5 bases). The CDR3 loop spans 15 amino acids. Trimming left V 1 base short and J 2 bases short, with 11 bases between. The germline V gene encodes CDR1 SGHRS and CDR2 YFSETQ.

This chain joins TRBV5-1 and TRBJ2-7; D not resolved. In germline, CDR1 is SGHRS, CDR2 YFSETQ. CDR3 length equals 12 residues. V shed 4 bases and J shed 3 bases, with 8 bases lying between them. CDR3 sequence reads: CASSIPNYEQYF. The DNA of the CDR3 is TGCGCCAGCAGCATACCAAACTACGAGCAGTACTTC.

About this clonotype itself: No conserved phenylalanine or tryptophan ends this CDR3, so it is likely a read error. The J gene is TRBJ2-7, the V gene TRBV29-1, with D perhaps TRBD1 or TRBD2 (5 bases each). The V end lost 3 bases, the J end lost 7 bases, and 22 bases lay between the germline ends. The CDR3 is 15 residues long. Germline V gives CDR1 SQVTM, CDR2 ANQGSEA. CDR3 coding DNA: TGCAGCGTTGACCTCGTGGGACCCCTCGACAGTGAGCAGTACCTC. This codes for CSVDLVGPLDSEQYL.

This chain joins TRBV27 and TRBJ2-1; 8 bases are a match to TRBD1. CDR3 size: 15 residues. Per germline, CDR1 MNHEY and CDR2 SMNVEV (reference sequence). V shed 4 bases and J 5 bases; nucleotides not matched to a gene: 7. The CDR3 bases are TGTGCCAGCAGTTCCGCCGGGACAGGTGACAATGAGCAGTTCTTC. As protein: CASSSAGTGDNEQFF.

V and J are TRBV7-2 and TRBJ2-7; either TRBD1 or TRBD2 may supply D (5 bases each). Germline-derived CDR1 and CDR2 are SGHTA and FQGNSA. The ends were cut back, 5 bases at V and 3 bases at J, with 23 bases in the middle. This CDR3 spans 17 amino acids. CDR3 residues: CASSINPGTSGLYEQYF. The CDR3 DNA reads TGTGCCAGCAGCATAAACCCGGGGACGTCGGGGCTCTACGAGCAGTACTTC. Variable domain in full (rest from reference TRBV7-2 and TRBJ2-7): GAGVSQSPSNKVTEKGKDVELRCDPISGHTALYWYRQSLGQGLEFLIYFQGNSAPDKSGLPSDRFSAERTGGSVSTLTIQRTQQEDSAVYLCASSINPGTSGLYEQYFGPGTRLTVT.

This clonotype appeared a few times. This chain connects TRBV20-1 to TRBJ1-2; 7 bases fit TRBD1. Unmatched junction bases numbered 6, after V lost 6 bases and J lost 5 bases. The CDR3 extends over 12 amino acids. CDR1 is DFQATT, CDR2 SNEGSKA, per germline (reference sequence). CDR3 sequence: CSASDRVYGYTF. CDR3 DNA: TGCAGTGCCAGTGACAGGGTTTATGGCTACACCTTC.

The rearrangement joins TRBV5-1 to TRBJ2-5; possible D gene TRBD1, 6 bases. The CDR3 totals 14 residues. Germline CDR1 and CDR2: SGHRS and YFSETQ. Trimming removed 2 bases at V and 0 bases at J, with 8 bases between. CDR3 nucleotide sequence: TGCGCCAGCAGCTTCGGACAGAACCAAGAGACCCAGTACTTC. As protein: CASSFGQNQETQYF.

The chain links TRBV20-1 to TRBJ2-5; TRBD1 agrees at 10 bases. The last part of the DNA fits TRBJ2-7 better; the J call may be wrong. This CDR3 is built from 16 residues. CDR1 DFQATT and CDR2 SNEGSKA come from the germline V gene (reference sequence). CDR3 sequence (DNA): TGCAGTGCTAGAGGCTTGACAGGGGGCCAATTGGGCGAGCAGTACTTC. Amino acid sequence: CSARGLTGGQLGEQYF.

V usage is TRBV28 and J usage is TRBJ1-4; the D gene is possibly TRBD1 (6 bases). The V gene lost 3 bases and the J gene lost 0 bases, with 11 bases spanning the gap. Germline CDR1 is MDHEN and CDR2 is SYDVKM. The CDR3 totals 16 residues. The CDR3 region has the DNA TGTGCCAGCAGTTTCGGGGGCACCGCAACTAATGAAAAACTGTTTTTT. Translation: CASSFGGTATNEKLFF.